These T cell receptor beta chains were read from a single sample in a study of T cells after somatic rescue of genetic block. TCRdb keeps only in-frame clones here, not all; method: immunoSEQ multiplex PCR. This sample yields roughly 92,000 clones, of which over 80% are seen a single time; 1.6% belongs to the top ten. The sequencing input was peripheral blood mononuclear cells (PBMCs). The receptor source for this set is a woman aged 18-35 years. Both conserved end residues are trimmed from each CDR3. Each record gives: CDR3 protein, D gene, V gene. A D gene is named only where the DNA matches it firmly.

CDR3 protein: ASSLGGLEQF
D gene: .
V gene: TRBV7-2

CDR3 protein: ASSLGGILNTIY
D gene: .
V gene: TRBV5-6

CDR3 protein: ASTPGSGRPEAETQY
D gene: TRBD2
V gene: TRBV28

CDR3 protein: ASRPSGDYNEQF
D gene: TRBD2
V gene: TRBV10-1

CDR3 protein: ASSLGTSGTYEQY
D gene: TRBD2
V gene: TRBV4-2

CDR3 protein: SEGVLAGETQY
D gene: .
V gene: TRBV29-1

CDR3 protein: ASSMWGIEQF
D gene: .
V gene: TRBV19

CDR3 protein: ASSFLTYDTQY
D gene: .
V gene: TRBV27

CDR3 protein: ASSLRGERETQY
D gene: TRBD2
V gene: TRBV5-4

CDR3 protein: ASSFAGSPSGELF
D gene: .
V gene: TRBV11-3

CDR3 protein: ASSWDSTYEQY
D gene: TRBD1
V gene: TRBV28

CDR3 protein: ASSDSPGRRWF
D gene: .
V gene: TRBV6-4

CDR3 protein: ASSVGVGGPDTQY
D gene: TRBD2
V gene: TRBV9

CDR3 protein: ASSWGQDTEAF
D gene: TRBD1
V gene: TRBV11-2

CDR3 protein: ATSRGGAASEEQY
D gene: .
V gene: TRBV15

CDR3 protein: ASSEIQNTGAQGGELF
D gene: TRBD1
V gene: TRBV2

CDR3 protein: ASSPRRTGATEAF
D gene: TRBD1
V gene: TRBV11-1

CDR3 protein: ASSLLAGSGEKLF
D gene: .
V gene: TRBV28

CDR3 protein: ASFPGQGDPNTGELF
D gene: TRBD1
V gene: TRBV19

CDR3 protein: ASSPQGRASGSTDTQY
D gene: .
V gene: TRBV4-2

CDR3 protein: ASSGPRQGRRNTIY
D gene: TRBD1
V gene: TRBV25-1

CDR3 protein: ASSLDRGRRPQH
D gene: TRBD1
V gene: TRBV4-1

CDR3 protein: ASSPGQAFTGELF
D gene: TRBD1
V gene: TRBV5-4

CDR3 protein: ASRPDSLGDTDTQY
D gene: .
V gene: TRBV28

CDR3 protein: ASSSPETWSQPQH
D gene: .
V gene: TRBV28

CDR3 protein: ASWSGWQPQH
D gene: .
V gene: TRBV27

CDR3 protein: ASSQRDRVYEQY
D gene: TRBD1
V gene: TRBV4-3

CDR3 protein: ASSLGGQGAEKLF
D gene: TRBD1
V gene: TRBV5-1

CDR3 protein: AWSLFRFAKNIQY
D gene: .
V gene: TRBV30